These 5 T cell receptor beta chains came from one sample sequenced in a study of vaccination and CD4 T cells after COVID-19. Their antigens remain unidentified. As for treatment: approximately nine-day PBMC culture with coronavirus spike peptide pools or control peptides (ViraFEST assay). The assay that was used to sequence DNA from cultured CD4+ T cells was the Oncomine TCR Beta short-read assay. TCRdb re-derived calls from the PCR reads in MiXCR, one entry per CDR3 protein. The profile covers about 15,000 distinct CDR3 sequences, with just over 20% appearing a single time and approximately 12% taken by the ten largest. This material consisted of CD4+ T cells from blood, cultured in vitro, taken before SARS-CoV-2 vaccination. The receptor source for this set is a human donor who received a COVID-19 vaccine.

V gene TRBV10-1 combines with J gene TRBJ2-5; 7 positions agree with TRBD1. Germline assignment: CDR1 WNHNN and CDR2 SYGVQD (reference sequence). With 5 bases clipped from V and 3 bases from J, the junction kept 3 bases outside the gene matches. The length of the CDR3 is 13 residues. The CDR3: CASSRQGEETQYF. The CDR3 DNA is TGCGCCAGCAGTAGGCAGGGGGAAGAGACCCAGTACTTC.

The genes are TRBV18 and TRBJ1-4, with no clear D. With 3 bases removed from V and 0 bases from J, the gap between germline ends came to 5 bases. Germline V gene sequence: CDR1 KGHSH, CDR2 LQKENI. The CDR3 extends over 14 amino acids. CDR3 nucleotides: TGTGCCAGCTCACCGACAACAACTAATGAAAAACTGTTTTTT. This gives the protein CASSPTTTNEKLFF.

The chain uses TRBV30 and TRBJ1-1; D may be TRBD1 (5 bases). Germline V gives CDR1 GTSNPN, CDR2 SVGIG (reference sequence). V was shortened by 0 bases and J by 5 bases, with 16 bases between the two germline ends. This CDR3 has 15 amino acids. CDR3 sequence: CAWSVDQGVITEAFF. The DNA of the CDR3 is TGTGCCTGGAGTGTTGATCAAGGGGTTATTACTGAAGCTTTCTTT.

The V gene is TRBV20-1, the J gene TRBJ2-2; 7 bases map to TRBD1. Looked up from germline, CDR1 is DFQATT and CDR2 is SNEGSKA (reference sequence). V lost 5 bases to trimming and J lost 8 bases; unmatched junction nucleotides: 2. This CDR3 contains 11 residues. The CDR3 loop is CSARTGGELFF. DNA for the CDR3: TGCAGTGCTCGGACAGGTGGGGAGCTGTTTTTT.

J is TRBJ1-1 and V is TRBV7-9, with D uncertain. With 2 bases removed from V and 9 bases from J, the gap between germline ends came to 7 bases. Germline-derived CDR1 and CDR2 are SEHNR and FQNEAQ (reference sequence). The length of the CDR3 is 11 residues. DNA of the CDR3: TGTGCCAGCAGCTTAACTTCTAAAGCTTTCTTT. Protein: CASSLTSKAFF.